Listed below are T cell receptor beta chains from one sample, sequenced in a study of shared clonotypes between healthy human individuals. Clones were sequenced by immunoSEQ multiplex PCR, and TCRdb holds only the in-frame ones, with some missing. The table includes fewer than 650,000 clones, around 78% detected once. The sequenced sample consisted of PBMCs. Source of these receptors: a woman in her thirties or forties in good health. Some clones in this sample may be carry-over from other donors' samples. CDR3s include the opening cysteine and the closing phenylalanine or tryptophan. Each record gives: J gene, CDR3 length, V gene, CDR3 protein.

TRBJ2-7 14 TRBV7-9 CASTGDKPSYEQYF
TRBJ1-1 15 TRBV27 CASSFRTGFDTEAFF
TRBJ2-3 17 TRBV9 CASSVVGLAGGPDTQYF
TRBJ2-1 15 TRBV19 CASSPPGLAGAEQFF
TRBJ1-4 16 TRBV5-1 CASSLAGGAANEKLFF
TRBJ2-3 17 TRBV9 CASSVSGTSLSTDTQYF
TRBJ2-7 15 TRBV7-6 CASSLEGVGSPEQYF
TRBJ1-2 11 TRBV28 CASSFVSGYTF
TRBJ2-5 13 TRBV4-3 CASSQDLWETQYF
TRBJ2-2 14 TRBV11-2 CASSLTFRSGELFF
TRBJ1-2 14 TRBV6-1 CASSIGTELYGYTF
TRBJ2-7 18 TRBV7-2 CASSLASGSQLGSYEQYF
TRBJ2-2 15 TRBV5-1 CASSLQGAGTGELFF
TRBJ2-7 14 TRBV4-1 CASSQDMGPYEQYF
TRBJ2-3 14 TRBV5-1 CASSTGQSTDTQYF
TRBJ1-1 15 TRBV7-9 CASSLGQGMNTEAFF
TRBJ1-5 14 TRBV29-1 CSVGSGGGNQPQHF
TRBJ1-1 13 TRBV6-4 CASSRRENTEAFF
TRBJ2-3 16 TRBV4-1 CASSLDGGASTDTQYF
TRBJ1-1 15 TRBV4-1 CASSRGGQGYTEAFF
. 13 TRBV7-9 CASSLLGALEQYF
TRBJ2-2 21 TRBV5-1 CASSLDVTGDLLRLGTGELFF
TRBJ2-7 14 TRBV7-9 CASSFLTSNYEQYF
TRBJ2-5 10 TRBV20-1 CSASEETQYF
TRBJ2-2 14 TRBV18 CASSGAGAAGELFF
TRBJ2-7 17 TRBV28 CASSSFGRGRAVYEQYF
TRBJ2-7 12 TRBV6-1 CASSRQGYEQYF
TRBJ2-7 14 TRBV5-4 CASSPGLAGSEQYF
TRBJ2-1 15 TRBV6-5 CASRMTASSYNEQFF
TRBJ1-1 17 TRBV5-1 CASSSTSGFFLDTEAFF
TRBJ1-1 15 TRBV5-6 CASSAGTGARTEAFF
TRBJ2-5 15 TRBV11-2 CASTDPRTPKETQYF
TRBJ2-1 15 TRBV11-3 CASSLGALPYNEQFF
TRBJ2-1 15 TRBV7-3 CASSLGQGPNNEQFF
TRBJ2-3 15 TRBV5-1 CASSEQGSRSDTQYF
TRBJ2-7 14 TRBV5-1 CASSLTTAGVEQYF
TRBJ2-1 19 TRBV5-1 CASSSRPLQGENSYNEQFF
TRBJ2-3 15 TRBV5-1 CASSLYGSRTDTQYF
TRBJ2-3 14 TRBV5-1 CASSVGLATDTQYF
TRBJ2-7 15 TRBV7-2 CASSPPGGVLSEQYF
TRBJ2-7 14 TRBV4-3 CASSQDTGGYEQYF
TRBJ2-1 13 TRBV25-1 CATVLDSYNEQFF
TRBJ1-1 15 TRBV2 CASSNRGTPNTEAFF
TRBJ2-5 15 TRBV7-9 CASSPIPTLQETQYF
TRBJ2-5 13 TRBV10-3 CATKRGVGETQYF
TRBJ1-5 13 TRBV6-5 CASRGYSNQPQHF
TRBJ2-4 14 TRBV19 CASAEGAGTNIQYF
TRBJ2-7 12 TRBV5-1 CASSLYDYEQYF
TRBJ2-7 13 TRBV7-6 CASSPGTGGAQYF
TRBJ2-3 12 TRBV27 CASIWGTDTQYF
TRBJ2-7 14 TRBV28 CASSAGQGAREQYF
TRBJ1-2 16 TRBV7-8 CASSWAIAGTGGGYTF
TRBJ2-7 14 TRBV5-1 CASRPAAGDYEQYF